The entry below gives a single T cell receptor (beta chain) sequence along with its context. Its antigen is unidentified. It may be a read error: a sequence one base away is much more abundant. This CDR3 contains 15 residues. Trimming took 2 bases from V and 2 from J, leaving 11 bases between them. From germline, CDR1 is MNHEY and CDR2 SMNVEV (reference sequence). This sample is part of a study of T cells after yellow fever vaccination. Findings and limits, study-wide: Faster peaking, at day 5 versus 15, marked a secondary response that was weaker. Repertoires sorted by FACS could include abundant clonotypes that are contaminants from the bulk population. Booster samples showed a return of most primary-vaccination clones (around 96% CD4, over 70% CD8).

5'RACE template switching added a universal primer site and UMIs to TCR cDNA. TCRdb passed the 5' RACE reads through MiXCR, listing each CDR3 protein once. The sample holds hundreds of thousands of distinct CDR3 sequences, approximately 10% seen once. Sequenced here: PBMCs, sampled on the day of the first yellow fever vaccination. The TCR sequence derives from a man younger than 35 who received the YFV17D yellow fever vaccine. The V gene is TRBV27, the J gene TRBJ2-3; D not certain. The CDR3 DNA is TGTGCCAGCAGTTTAGTGGTCGGTATCACAGATACGCAGTATTTT. Translation: CASSLVVGITDTQYF.